The sequence of this T cell receptor beta chain was determined in a study of molecular identifiers for immune sequencing clone quantification. At the level of the study: In replicates, RNA from around 18,000 or 91,000 naive CD8 cells was divided five ways and four parts were sequenced. Study-level points and caveats: Beyond 20 RNA copies, clones held over 99% of effector molecules, compared with under 1% in naive cells.

In TCRdb, the PCR reads were re-called with MiXCR into one record per CDR3 protein. The data hold 90,000 to 120,000 distinct CDR3 sequences, with 36% observed a single time. CDR3 length equals 16 residues. J lost 3 bases, V lost 2 bases, and 7 bases had no gene match. CDR1 and CDR2 from the germline V gene are SGHTA and FQGNSA. The sorting of naive CD8 T cells used the CD8+CD4-CCR7+CD45RA+ phenotype. Regarding this clonotype: Its matching antigen is unknown.

The receptor was isolated from a human donor in good health. Some libraries in this study had Jurkat cell RNA spiked in. The sample comprised naive CD8+ T cells from blood, with Jurkat cell RNA spiked in. Subset given: FACS-sorted CD8+CD4-CCR7+CD45RA+ naive T cells. The V gene is TRBV7-2, the J gene TRBJ2-1; 7 positions agree with TRBD1. The CDR3 sequence is CASSLPGTVYYNEQFF. The CDR3 region has the DNA TGTGCCAGCAGCTTACCCGGGACAGTGTACTACAATGAGCAGTTCTTC.